The clone carrying this T cell receptor beta chain was detected many times. Its antigen is undetermined. No treatment had been given to any patient before thyroid surgery. This record belongs to a study of metastatic and nonmetastatic thyroid tumors. In the study overall: Thyroid patients, malignant and benign, had repertoires compared across blood and tumor or nodule tissue.

As handled by the study authors: Differences in CDR3 between clinicopathological groups were drawn on to build a classifier intended to discriminate distant-metastatic papillary thyroid cancer patients. TCRdb re-processed the PCR reads through MiXCR. In this record, the V and J calls reflect TCRdb's handling and not the investigators' own analysis. There are some 33,000 clones in the sample; about a fifth occur only once, and less than 4% lies in the top ten. Study-wide results and limits: When malignant thyroid tumors were compared with benign nodules, TCR beta diversity was reportedly significantly higher in the malignant tumors. This held in both blood and tumor samples.

The CDR3 loop spans 14 amino acids. Trimming left V 6 bases short and J 0 bases short, with 8 bases between. CDR1 and CDR2 (germline): KGHSH, LQKENI. The chain couples TRBV18 to TRBJ1-4; D is unclear. Sequencing was carried out using tumor tissue. The sequence derives from a male donor with papillary thyroid cancer or a benign thyroid nodule (not recorded which). Some clones in this sample may be carry-over from other donors' samples. CDR3 bases: TGTGCCAGCTCGTTCGGTGCAACTAATGAAAAACTGTTTTTT. Translation gives CASSFGATNEKLFF.